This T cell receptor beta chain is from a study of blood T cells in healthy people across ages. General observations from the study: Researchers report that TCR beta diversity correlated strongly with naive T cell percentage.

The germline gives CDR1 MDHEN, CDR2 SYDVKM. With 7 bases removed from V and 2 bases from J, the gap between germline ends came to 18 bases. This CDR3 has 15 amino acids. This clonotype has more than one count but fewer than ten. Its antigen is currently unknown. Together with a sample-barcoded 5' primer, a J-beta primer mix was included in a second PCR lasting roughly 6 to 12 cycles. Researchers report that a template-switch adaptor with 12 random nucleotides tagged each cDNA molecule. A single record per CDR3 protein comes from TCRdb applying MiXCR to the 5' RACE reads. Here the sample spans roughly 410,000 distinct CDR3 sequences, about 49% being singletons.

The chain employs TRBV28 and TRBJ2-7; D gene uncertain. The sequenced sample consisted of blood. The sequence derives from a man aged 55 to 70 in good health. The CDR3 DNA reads TGTGCCAGCAAGTTTCTCCTCGGCGGAGCCTACGAGCAGTACTTC. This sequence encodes CASKFLLGGAYEQYF.